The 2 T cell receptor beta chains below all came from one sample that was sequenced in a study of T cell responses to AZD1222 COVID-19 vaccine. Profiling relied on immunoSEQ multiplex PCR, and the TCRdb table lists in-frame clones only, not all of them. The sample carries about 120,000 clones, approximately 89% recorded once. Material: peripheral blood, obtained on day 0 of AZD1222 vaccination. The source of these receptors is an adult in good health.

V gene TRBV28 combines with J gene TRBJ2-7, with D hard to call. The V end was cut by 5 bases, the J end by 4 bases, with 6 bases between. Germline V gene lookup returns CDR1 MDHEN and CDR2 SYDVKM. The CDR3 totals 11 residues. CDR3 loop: CASSVYYEQYF. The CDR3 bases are TGTGCCAGCAGTGTGTATTACGAGCAGTACTTC.

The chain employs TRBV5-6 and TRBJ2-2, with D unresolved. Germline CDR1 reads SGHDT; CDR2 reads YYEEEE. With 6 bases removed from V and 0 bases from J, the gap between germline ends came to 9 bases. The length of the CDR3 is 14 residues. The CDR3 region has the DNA TGTGCCAGCACGAGTATACCGAACACCGGGGAGCTGTTTTTT. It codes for CASTSIPNTGELFF. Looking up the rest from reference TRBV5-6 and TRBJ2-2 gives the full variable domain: DAGVTQSPTHLIKTRGQQVTLRCSPKSGHDTVSWYQQALGQGPQFIFQYYEEEERQRGNFPDRFSGHQFPNYSSELNVNALLLGDSALYLCASTSIPNTGELFFGEGSRLTVL.